This entry concerns a single T cell receptor (beta chain). Being one base from a much bigger clone, this may be a read error. This sample's time point: newly diagnosed GD, antithyroid drugs for less than 3 months. RNA isolated from PBMCs was used to make the TCR library. CDR3 length equals 16 residues. Germline values: CDR1 SGDLS, CDR2 YYNGEE. The data were taken from a study of regulatory T cells in long-lasting Graves disease. Libraries of TCR beta came from iRepertoire HTBI primers plus Arm-PCR of CDR3 regions. MiXCR, run by TCRdb on the multiplex PCR reads, gives a single entry per CDR3 protein. Found here are 550,000 to 650,000 distinct CDR3 sequences, more than 15% of them singletons; the top ten hold more than 10%. These data were also reused for a study on T cells in Graves' hyperthyroidism and ophthalmopathy.

The receptor comes from a young man with Graves disease. This chain connects TRBV9 to TRBJ2-7; possibly TRBD2 for D (5 bases). The material sequenced was peripheral blood mononuclear cells (PBMCs), taken at new diagnosis, from a patient treated with antithyroid drugs. CDR3 coding DNA: TGTGCCAGCAGCGTAGGATCCAGCGGCATCTCCTACGAGCAGCACTTC. Amino acid sequence: CASSVGSSGISYEQHF.